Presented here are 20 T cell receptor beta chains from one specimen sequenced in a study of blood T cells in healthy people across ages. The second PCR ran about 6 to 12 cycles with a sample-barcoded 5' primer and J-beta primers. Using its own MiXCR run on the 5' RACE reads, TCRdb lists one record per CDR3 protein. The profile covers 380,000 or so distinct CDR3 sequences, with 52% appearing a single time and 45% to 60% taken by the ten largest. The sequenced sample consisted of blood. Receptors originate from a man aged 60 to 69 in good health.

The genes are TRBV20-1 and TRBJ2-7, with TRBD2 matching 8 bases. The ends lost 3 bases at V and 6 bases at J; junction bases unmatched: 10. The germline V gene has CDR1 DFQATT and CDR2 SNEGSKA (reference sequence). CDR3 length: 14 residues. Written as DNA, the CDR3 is TGCAGTGCTAGGAAACGCGGGAGGTTGGCCGAGCAGTACTTC. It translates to CSARKRGRLAEQYF.

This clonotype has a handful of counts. The CDR3, as DNA: TGTGCCAGCAGTTCAGGGACTAGCGGGACCAATGAGCAGTTCTTC. It is translated as CASSSGTSGTNEQFF. The J gene is TRBJ2-1, the V gene TRBV6-2 or TRBV6-3; 13 positions agree with TRBD2. Germline V gene lookup returns CDR1 MNHEY and CDR2 SVGEGT. The junction had 3 bases not matched to a gene; V was cut back by 4 bases and J by 6 bases. The CDR3 sequence is 15 residues long.

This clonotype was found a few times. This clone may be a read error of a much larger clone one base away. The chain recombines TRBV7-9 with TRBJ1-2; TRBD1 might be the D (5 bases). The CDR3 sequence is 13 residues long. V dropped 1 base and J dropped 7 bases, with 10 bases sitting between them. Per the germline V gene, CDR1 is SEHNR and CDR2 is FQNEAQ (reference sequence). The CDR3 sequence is CASSLGRGGGYTF. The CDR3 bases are TGTGCCAGCAGCTTAGGACGGGGCGGTGGCTACACCTTC.

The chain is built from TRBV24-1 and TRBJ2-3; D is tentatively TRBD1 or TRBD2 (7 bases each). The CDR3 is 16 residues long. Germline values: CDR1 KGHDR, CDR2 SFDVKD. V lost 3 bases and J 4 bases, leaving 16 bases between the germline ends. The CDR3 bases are TGTGCCACCAGTGATACCAGGGGGGGATTGGCAGATACGCAGTATTTT. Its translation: CATSDTRGGLADTQYF.

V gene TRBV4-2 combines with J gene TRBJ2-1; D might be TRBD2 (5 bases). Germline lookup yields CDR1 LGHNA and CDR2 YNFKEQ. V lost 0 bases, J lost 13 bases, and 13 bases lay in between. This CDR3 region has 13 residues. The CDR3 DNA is TGTGCCAGCAGCCAAGATGCAGAGAGGGCCCAGTTCTTC. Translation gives CASSQDAERAQFF.

CDR3 coding DNA: TGCAGCGTTCTACCCAACACAGATACGCAGTATTTT. Protein: CSVLPNTDTQYF. The V call is TRBV29-1, the J call TRBJ2-3; D ambiguous. Trimming took off 5 bases at V and 2 bases at J, with 8 bases between the two ends. Per germline, CDR1 SQVTM and CDR2 ANQGSEA. There are 12 residues in the CDR3.

CDR3 residues: CASSLVERRRNNEQFF. The CDR3 DNA reads TGTGCCAGCAGCTTGGTCGAAAGGAGGAGAAACAATGAGCAGTTCTTC. This chain links TRBV7-2 with TRBJ2-1; D may be TRBD2 (5 bases). The V and J ends lost 3 bases and 5 bases respectively, with 17 bases between them. The CDR3 has 16 residues. CDR1 SGHTA and CDR2 FQGNSA come from the germline V gene.

The CDR3 nucleotides are TGCAGCGTTGTCCGGGCAGACTCCTACGAGCAGTACTTC. It is translated as CSVVRADSYEQYF. The rearrangement joins TRBV29-1 to TRBJ2-7; D is ambiguous. The CDR3 totals 13 residues. CDR1 is SQVTM and CDR2 is ANQGSEA in the germline V gene. Between the trimmed V and J ends, which lost 4 bases and 0 bases, there was a span of 10 bases.

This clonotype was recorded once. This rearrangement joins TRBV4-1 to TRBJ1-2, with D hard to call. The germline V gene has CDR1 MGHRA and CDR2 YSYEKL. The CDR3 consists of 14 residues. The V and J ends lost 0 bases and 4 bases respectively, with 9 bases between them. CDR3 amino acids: CASSQDNIPYGYTF. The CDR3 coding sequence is TGCGCCAGCAGCCAAGATAACATCCCCTATGGCTACACCTTC.

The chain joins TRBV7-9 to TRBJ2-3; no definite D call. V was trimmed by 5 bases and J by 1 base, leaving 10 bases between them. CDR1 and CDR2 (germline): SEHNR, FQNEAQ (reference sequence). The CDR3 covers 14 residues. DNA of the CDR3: TGTGCCAGCAGCCCAGCTTTAGGCACAGATACGCAGTATTTT. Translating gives CASSPALGTDTQYF. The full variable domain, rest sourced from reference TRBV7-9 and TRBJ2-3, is DTGVSQNPRHKITKRGQNVTFRCDPISEHNRLYWYRQTLGQGPEFLTYFQNEAQLEKSRLLSDRFSAERPKGSFSTLEIQRTEQGDSAMYLCASSPALGTDTQYFGPGTRLTVL.

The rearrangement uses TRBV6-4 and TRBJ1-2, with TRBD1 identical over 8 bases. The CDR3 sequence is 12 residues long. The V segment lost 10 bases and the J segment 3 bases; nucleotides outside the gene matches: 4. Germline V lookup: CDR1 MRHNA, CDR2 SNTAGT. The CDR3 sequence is CATQGADYGYTF. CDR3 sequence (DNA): TGTGCCACTCAGGGGGCCGACTATGGCTACACCTTC.

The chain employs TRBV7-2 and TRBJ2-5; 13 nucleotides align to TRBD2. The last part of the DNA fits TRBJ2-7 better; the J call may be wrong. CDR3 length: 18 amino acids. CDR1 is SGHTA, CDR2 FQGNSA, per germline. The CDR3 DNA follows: TGTGCCAGCAGCCGCACCGTCTCACTAGCGGGAGGGTCCTACGAGCAGTACTTC. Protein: CASSRTVSLAGGSYEQYF.

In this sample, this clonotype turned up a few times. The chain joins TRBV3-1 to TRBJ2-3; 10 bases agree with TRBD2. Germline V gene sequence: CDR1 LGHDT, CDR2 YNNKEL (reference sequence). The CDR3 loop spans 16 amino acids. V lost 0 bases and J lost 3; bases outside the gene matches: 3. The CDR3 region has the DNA TGTGCCAGCAGCCAAGACCAGCGGGGGGGGACAGATACGCAGTATTTT. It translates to CASSQDQRGGTDTQYF.

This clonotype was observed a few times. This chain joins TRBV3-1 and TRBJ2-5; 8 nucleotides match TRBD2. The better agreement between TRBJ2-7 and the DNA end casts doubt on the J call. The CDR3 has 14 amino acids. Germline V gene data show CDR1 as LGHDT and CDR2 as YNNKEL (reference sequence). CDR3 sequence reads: CASSITSGPYEQYF. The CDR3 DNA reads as TGTGCCAGCAGCATCACTAGCGGTCCCTACGAGCAGTACTTC.

The CDR3 bases are TGTGCCAGCAGTGGCCGGACAGGGGCAAATTCACCCCTCCACTTT. The encoded protein is CASSGRTGANSPLHF. The chain carries TRBV12-3 or TRBV12-4 and TRBJ1-6; 9 bases are shared with TRBD1. With V trimmed by 5 bases and J by 7 bases, 6 bases remained unmatched. The length of the CDR3 is 15 residues.

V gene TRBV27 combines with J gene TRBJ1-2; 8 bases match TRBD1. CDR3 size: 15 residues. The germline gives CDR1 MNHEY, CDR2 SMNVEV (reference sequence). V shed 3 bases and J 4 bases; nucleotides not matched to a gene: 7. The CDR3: CASSFYTGGTYGYTF. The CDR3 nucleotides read TGTGCCAGCAGTTTCTACACAGGGGGGACCTATGGCTACACCTTC.

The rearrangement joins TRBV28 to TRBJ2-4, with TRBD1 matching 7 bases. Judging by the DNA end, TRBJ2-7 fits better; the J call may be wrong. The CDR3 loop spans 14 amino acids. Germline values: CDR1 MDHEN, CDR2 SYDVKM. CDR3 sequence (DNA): TGTGCCAGCATGGCGACAGGGTGGGGCTACGAGCAGTACTTC. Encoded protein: CASMATGWGYEQYF.

CDR3 region: CASSRPGPYGYTF. Written as DNA, the CDR3 is TGTGCCAGCAGCCGGCCGGGCCCCTATGGCTACACCTTC. V usage is TRBV12-3 or TRBV12-4 and J usage is TRBJ1-2; no clear D gene. V gave up 6 bases and J gave up 4 bases, with 12 bases separating them. The CDR3 length is 13 residues.

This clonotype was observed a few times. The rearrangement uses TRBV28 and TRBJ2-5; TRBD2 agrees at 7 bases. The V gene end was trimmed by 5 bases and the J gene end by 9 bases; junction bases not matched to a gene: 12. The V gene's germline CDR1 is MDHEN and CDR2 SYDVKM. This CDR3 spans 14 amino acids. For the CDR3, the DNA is TGTGCCAGCAGTCCCGCGGGGGAACCTGCGGCCCAGTACTTC. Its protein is CASSPAGEPAAQYF.

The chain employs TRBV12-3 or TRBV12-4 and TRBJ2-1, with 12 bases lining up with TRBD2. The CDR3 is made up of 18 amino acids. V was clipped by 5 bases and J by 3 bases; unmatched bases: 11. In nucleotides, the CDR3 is TGTGCCAGCAGTCCTAGCGGGAGGGCCCCATCCAGCTACAATGAGCAGTTCTTC. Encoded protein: CASSPSGRAPSSYNEQFF.